This T cell receptor beta chain was found in a study of beta chain features in type 1 diabetes. CDR1 SGHNT and CDR2 YENEEA come from the germline V gene. The V end was cut by 2 bases, the J end by 0 bases, with 11 bases between. CDR3 length equals 16 residues. cDNA synthesis used the whole RNA isolate, giving expressed TCRB sequences. Produced via immunoSEQ multiplex PCR; TCRdb's table is partial and in-frame only. In the table there are around 650,000 clones, roughly an eighth of which are singletons. Worth noting for this clone: Its antigen is unknown.

General study points: Diminished insertions and augmented deletions at VDJ junctions characterized type 1 diabetes patients. It was among patients, rather than healthy donors, that naive, central memory and Treg TCRB repertoires appeared more similar. There was a moderate but significant shortening of TCRB CDR3s in all four CD4+ subsets of Type 1 diabetes patients.

The sequenced material came from naive CD4+ T cells from blood. The chain has TRBV11-3 and TRBJ1-3, with D perhaps matching TRBD1 (5 bases). The TCR comes from a man aged 25 to 45 with type 1 diabetes. CDR3 residues: CASSLFGTASGNTIYF. In DNA, the CDR3 is TGTGCCAGCAGCTTATTCGGGACGGCCTCTGGAAACACCATATATTTT.